The 2 T cell receptor beta chains given below trace back to one sample, sequenced in a study of control samples from healthy donors and cancer patients. Produced via immunoSEQ multiplex PCR; TCRdb's table is partial and in-frame only. The table lists around 96,000 clones, 85% to 95% of them singletons, with less than 10% in the top ten. The sample comprised blood. These receptors originate from a man aged 18-30 years in good health.

The V call is TRBV12-3 or TRBV12-4, the J call TRBJ2-7; TRBD1 matches at 7 bases. The CDR3 length is 13 residues. J gave up 2 bases and V 10 bases, and 8 bases lay outside the gene matches. The CDR3 protein is CATSRTGAYEQYF. The DNA of the CDR3 is TGTGCCACCTCCCGGACAGGAGCCTACGAGCAGTACTTC.

This clone has a single count. J is TRBJ1-5 and V is TRBV7-8; D is perhaps TRBD1 (6 bases). The CDR3 covers 18 residues. V lost 7 bases to trimming and J lost 7 bases, with 29 bases between them. Germline assignment: CDR1 SGHVS and CDR2 FQNEAQ. The CDR3 DNA follows: TGTGCCAGCACCCCAGGGGCCCTCGACGGGATAAGGTGGCAGCCCCAGCATTTT. It translates to CASTPGALDGIRWQPQHF.